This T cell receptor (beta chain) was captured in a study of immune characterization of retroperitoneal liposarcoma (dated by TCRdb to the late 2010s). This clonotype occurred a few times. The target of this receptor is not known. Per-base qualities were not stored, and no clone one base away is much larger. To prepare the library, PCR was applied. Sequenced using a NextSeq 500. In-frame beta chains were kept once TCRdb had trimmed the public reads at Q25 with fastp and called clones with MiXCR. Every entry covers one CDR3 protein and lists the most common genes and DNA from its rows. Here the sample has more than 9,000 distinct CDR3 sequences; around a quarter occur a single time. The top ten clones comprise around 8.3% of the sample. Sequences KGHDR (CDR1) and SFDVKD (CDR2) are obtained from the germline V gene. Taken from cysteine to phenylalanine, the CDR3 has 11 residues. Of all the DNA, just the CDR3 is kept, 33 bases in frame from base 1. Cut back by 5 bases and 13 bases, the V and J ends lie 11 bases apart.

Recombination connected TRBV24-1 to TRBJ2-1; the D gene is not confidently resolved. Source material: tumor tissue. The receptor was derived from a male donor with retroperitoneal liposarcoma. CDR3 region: CATSAQETQFF. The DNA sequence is TGTGCCACCAGTGCCCAAGAGACCCAGTTCTTC.